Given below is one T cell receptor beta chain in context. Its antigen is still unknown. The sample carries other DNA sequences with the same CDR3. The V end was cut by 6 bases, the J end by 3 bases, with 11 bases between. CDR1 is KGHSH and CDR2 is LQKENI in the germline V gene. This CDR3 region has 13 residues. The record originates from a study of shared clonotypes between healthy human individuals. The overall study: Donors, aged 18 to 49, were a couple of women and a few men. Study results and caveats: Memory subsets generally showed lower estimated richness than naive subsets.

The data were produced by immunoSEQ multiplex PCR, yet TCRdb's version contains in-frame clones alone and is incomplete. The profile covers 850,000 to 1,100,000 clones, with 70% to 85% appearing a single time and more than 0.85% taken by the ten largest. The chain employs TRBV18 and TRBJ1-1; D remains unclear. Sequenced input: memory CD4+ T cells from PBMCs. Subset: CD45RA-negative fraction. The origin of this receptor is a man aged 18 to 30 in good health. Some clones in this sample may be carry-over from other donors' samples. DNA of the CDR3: TGTGCCAGCTCGCCCGACCGATACACTGAAGCTTTCTTT. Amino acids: CASSPDRYTEAFF.